A selection of T cell receptor beta chains follows, all from one sample in a study of blood T cell repertoires in COVID-19. Sequenced by immunoSEQ multiplex PCR; TCRdb stores in-frame clones only, minus some. The sample shows 430,000 or so clones, roughly 88% of them seen only once. The sequencing input was PBMCs or T cells enriched from blood (not recorded which). The receptors were gathered from a woman aged 40-49 years who had recovered from COVID-19. Both conserved end residues are part of each CDR3. Each record gives: clone size, V gene, D gene, J gene, CDR3 protein. A D gene is named only where the DNA matches it firmly. The listing skips clone size in some rows; elsewhere it reads once, few, many or a size class.

.	TRBV11-3	.	TRBJ2-1	CASSLDENGLLGEQFF
.	TRBV10-3	TRBD1	TRBJ2-3	CASRGQGYTDTQYF
once	TRBV4-3	.	TRBJ1-1	CASSQDAGLGTEAFF
.	TRBV5-1	TRBD2	TRBJ2-7	CASSFESGSIYEQYF
once	TRBV4-1	TRBD2	TRBJ2-2	CASSQSSGRNTGELFF
.	TRBV20-1	TRBD2	TRBJ2-1	CSASTSGSFSEQFF
.	TRBV7-2	TRBD1	TRBJ1-5	CASSLVGGGLQPQHF
.	TRBV2	TRBD1	TRBJ2-5	CASTGTGRQETQYF
.	TRBV12-5	TRBD1	TRBJ1-4	CASGLGQGAHEKLFF
.	TRBV7-2	.	TRBJ1-5	CASSLDRGAGNQPQHF
.	TRBV18	.	TRBJ1-4	CASSPYPQGTNEKLFF
.	TRBV12-5	.	TRBJ1-1	CASGLVTGWNTEAFF
.	TRBV5-6	.	TRBJ2-5	CASSLPGETQYF
once	TRBV19	TRBD1	TRBJ1-3	CASSIDPGQGAAGNTIYF
once	TRBV11-2	.	TRBJ1-3	CASSAGLSSGNTIYF
.	TRBV6-5	.	TRBJ2-2	CASSYYGGPRDGELFF
.	TRBV27	.	TRBJ1-1	CASSLSPRGNTEAFF
.	TRBV19	TRBD1	TRBJ1-4	CASSINQGAEKLFF
.	TRBV4-1	.	TRBJ1-1	CASSQRGGITEAFF
.	TRBV5-5	TRBD1	TRBJ1-1	CASSSYRGTNTEAFF
.	TRBV24-1	.	TRBJ2-1	CATSDILKGFNEQFF
.	TRBV6-6	TRBD2	TRBJ2-7	CASSLRTSLAEQYF
.	TRBV10-2	.	TRBJ1-2	CASSESESATF
.	TRBV13	TRBD2	TRBJ2-3	CASSRQGLESTDTQYF
.	TRBV7-6	TRBD1	TRBJ2-3	CASSWDSSSTDTQYF
.	TRBV6-2/TRBV6-3	.	TRBJ1-2	CASSSTGGFGYTF
.	TRBV7-6	TRBD1	TRBJ1-4	CASSWRGQGGEKLFF
.	TRBV10-3	.	TRBJ1-6	CAATGPINSPLHF
.	TRBV18	.	TRBJ2-7	CASSPAATYEQYF
.	TRBV5-1	.	TRBJ1-6	CASSLGREGDSPLHF
.	TRBV28	.	TRBJ2-2	CASTLDRPGELFF
once	TRBV2	.	TRBJ1-5	CASRGDSASNQPQHF
.	TRBV7-9	.	TRBJ2-1	CASSIITAYNEQFF
.	TRBV5-4	.	TRBJ2-5	CASSLGLNGETQYF
few	TRBV7-2	.	TRBJ1-3	CASSLGGGGNTIYF
once	TRBV7-2	.	TRBJ2-7	CASSQGGAIYEQYF
few	TRBV3-1/TRBV3-2	.	TRBJ2-7	CASSPSGSPYEQYF
.	TRBV4-2	.	TRBJ2-7	CASSQNVRDCQYF
.	TRBV5-4	TRBD2	TRBJ2-5	CASSLTSGRTVETQYF
.	TRBV7-2	TRBD1	TRBJ2-7	CASSLADRASPPVYEQYF
once	TRBV24-1	TRBD2	TRBJ2-5	CATSAAREGGETQYF
once	TRBV7-8	TRBD2	TRBJ2-2	CASSPLSGTSGGSTGELFF
.	TRBV19	.	TRBJ1-3	CASSIANRAGNTIYF
.	TRBV11-2	.	TRBJ1-5	CASSDPGHNSNQPQHF
.	TRBV5-1	.	TRBJ1-2	CASSLGPGEPYGYTF